The source of this T cell receptor (beta chain) is a study of shared clonotypes between healthy human individuals. Remarks on this clone: Its specificity is unknown. This likely reflects a read error, since a far larger clone is one base away.

The data were produced by immunoSEQ multiplex PCR, yet TCRdb's version contains in-frame clones alone and is incomplete. The sample consists of around 450,000 clones, about 85% of them appearing once. V gave up 6 bases and J gave up 11 bases; unmatched junction bases: 13. Germline V gene lookup returns CDR1 GTSNPN and CDR2 SVGIG (reference sequence). This CDR3 has 13 residues. Study-level results: Sequencing depth was expected to affect clonotype sharing among donors.

The chain recombines TRBV30 with TRBJ1-5, with 7 bases that match TRBD1. Specimen: PBMCs. The TCR comes from a woman aged 40-49 years in good health. Some clones in this sample may be carry-over from other donors' samples. The CDR3 protein is CACGDSGRGAQHF. The CDR3 nucleotides read TGTGCCTGCGGGGACAGCGGGCGGGGAGCCCAGCATTTT.